The clone carrying this T cell receptor beta chain was detected a few times. This sample was included in a study of identical twins. A single record per CDR3 protein comes from TCRdb applying MiXCR to the 5' RACE reads. The sample comprises about 790,000 distinct CDR3 sequences, over 15% of which are singletons, and about an eighth rests with the top ten. The germline V and J ends were trimmed by 6 bases and 2 bases, with 11 bases remaining between them. CDR1 and CDR2 (germline): SQVTM, ANQGSEA. The CDR3 spans 14 residues. These records were also assigned to another study, of T cells expressing NK-cell markers. From that paper: Among eight sequenced donors, seven carried HCMV seropositivity while one was seronegative. The authors applied an anti-gamma-delta TCR antibody in several experiments, and it restricted sorting to alpha-beta TCR T cells.

The chain carries TRBV29-1 and TRBJ2-6, with D possibly TRBD1 on 6 matching bases. Sequences were obtained from PBMCs. The sequence was collected from a woman under 30 in good health. The CDR3 spells CSVAHRAGANVLTF. The DNA of the CDR3 is TGCAGCGTCGCCCACAGGGCTGGGGCCAACGTCCTGACTTTC.